The present TCR beta chain was sequenced within a study of shared clonotypes between healthy human individuals. The protocol was immunoSEQ multiplex PCR, while the TCRdb copy is restricted to in-frame clones and leaves out a portion. The sample includes about 2.4 million clones, 93% of them seen just once. Germline loops: CDR1 LGHNA, CDR2 YNFKEQ. The CDR3 length is 14 residues. V dropped 3 bases and J dropped 2 bases, with 10 bases sitting between them. With regard to this clone: The same CDR3 also results from other DNA sequences found in this sample.

CD45RA-negative memory and CD45RA+ naive subsets were split from the CD4+ cells. The clonotype comes from a man aged 18 to 29 in good health. Some clones in this sample may be carry-over from other donors' samples. V usage is TRBV4-2 and J usage is TRBJ2-5; D perhaps matches TRBD2 (6 bases). Input material: naive CD4+ T cells from PBMCs. Subset meaning: CD45RA+ positively selected. CDR3 in amino acids: CASSQGTAQETQYF. The DNA of the CDR3 is TGTGCCAGCAGCCAGGGGACTGCTCAAGAGACCCAGTACTTC.